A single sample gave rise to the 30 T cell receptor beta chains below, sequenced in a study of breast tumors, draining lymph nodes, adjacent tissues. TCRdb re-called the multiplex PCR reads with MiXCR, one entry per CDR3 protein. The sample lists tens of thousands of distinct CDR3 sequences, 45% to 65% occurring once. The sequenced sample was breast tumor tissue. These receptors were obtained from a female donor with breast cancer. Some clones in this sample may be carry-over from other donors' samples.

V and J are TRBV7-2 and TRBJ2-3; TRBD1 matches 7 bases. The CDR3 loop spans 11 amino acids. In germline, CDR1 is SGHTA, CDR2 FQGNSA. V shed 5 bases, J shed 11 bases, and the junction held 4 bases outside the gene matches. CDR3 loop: CASSGYRGQYF. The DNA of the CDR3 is TGTGCCAGCAGCGGGTACAGGGGGCAGTATTTT.

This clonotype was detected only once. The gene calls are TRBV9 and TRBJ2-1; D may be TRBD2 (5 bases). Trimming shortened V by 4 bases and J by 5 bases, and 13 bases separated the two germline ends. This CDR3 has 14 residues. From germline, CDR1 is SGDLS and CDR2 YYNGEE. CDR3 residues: CASSLWTGDNEQFF. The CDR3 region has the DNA TGTGCCAGCAGCTTATGGACTGGTGACAATGAGCAGTTCTTC.

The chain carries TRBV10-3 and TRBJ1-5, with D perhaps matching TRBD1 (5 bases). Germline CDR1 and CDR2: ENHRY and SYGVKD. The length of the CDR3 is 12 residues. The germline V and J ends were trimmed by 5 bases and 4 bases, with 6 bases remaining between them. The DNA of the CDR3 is TGTGCCATCAGTTCAGGGAATCAGCCCCAGCATTTT. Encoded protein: CAISSGNQPQHF.

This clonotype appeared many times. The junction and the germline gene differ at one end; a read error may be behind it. The CDR3 DNA is TGTGCCAGCAGCTTAACGCCGAGTACTAACTATGGCTACCCCTTC. Its translation: CASSLTPSTNYGYPF. The chain uses TRBV7-3 and TRBJ1-2; D call uncertain. Germline lookup yields CDR1 SGHTA and CDR2 FQGTGA. CDR3 size: 15 residues.

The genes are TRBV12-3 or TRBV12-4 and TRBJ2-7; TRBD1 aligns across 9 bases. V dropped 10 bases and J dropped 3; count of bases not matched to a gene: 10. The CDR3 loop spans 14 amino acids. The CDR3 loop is CAISNGQGNYEQYF. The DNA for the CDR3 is TGTGCCATCAGCAACGGACAGGGGAACTACGAGCAGTACTTC.

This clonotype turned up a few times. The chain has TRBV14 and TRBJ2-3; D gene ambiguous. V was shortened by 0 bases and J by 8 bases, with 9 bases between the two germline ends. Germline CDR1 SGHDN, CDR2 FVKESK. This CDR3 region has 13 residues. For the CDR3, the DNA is TGTGCCAGCAGCCAAGATGTGGCGACTACGCAGTATTTT. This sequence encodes CASSQDVATTQYF.

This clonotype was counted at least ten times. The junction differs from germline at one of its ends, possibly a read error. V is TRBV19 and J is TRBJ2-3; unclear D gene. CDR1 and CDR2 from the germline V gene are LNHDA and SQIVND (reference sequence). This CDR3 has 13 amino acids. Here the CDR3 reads CASSIARSDAQYF. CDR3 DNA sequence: TGTGCCAGTAGTATAGCCCGCTCAGATGCGCAGTATTTT.

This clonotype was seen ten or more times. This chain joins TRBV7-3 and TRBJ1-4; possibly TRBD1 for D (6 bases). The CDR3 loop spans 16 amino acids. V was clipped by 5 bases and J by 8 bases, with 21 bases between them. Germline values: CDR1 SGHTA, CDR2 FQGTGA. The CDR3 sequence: CASSHGPQGWDEKLFF. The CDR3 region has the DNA TGTGCCAGCAGCCACGGGCCGCAGGGGTGGGACGAAAAACTGTTTTTT.

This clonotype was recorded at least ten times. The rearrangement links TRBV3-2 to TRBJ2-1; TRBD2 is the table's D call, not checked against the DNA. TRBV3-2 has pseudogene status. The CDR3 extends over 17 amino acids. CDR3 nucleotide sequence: TGTGCCAGCAGCCAAGAAAGGCCTAGCGGGGGTAACAATGAGCAGTTCTTC. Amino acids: CASSQERPSGGNNEQFF.

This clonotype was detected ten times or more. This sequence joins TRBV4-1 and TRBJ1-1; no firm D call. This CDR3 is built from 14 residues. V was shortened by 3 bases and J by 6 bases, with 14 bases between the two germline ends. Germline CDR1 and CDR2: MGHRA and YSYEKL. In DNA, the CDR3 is TGCGCCAGCAGCCACCCCTTGAGGCGGTCTGAAGCTTTCTTT. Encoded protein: CASSHPLRRSEAFF.

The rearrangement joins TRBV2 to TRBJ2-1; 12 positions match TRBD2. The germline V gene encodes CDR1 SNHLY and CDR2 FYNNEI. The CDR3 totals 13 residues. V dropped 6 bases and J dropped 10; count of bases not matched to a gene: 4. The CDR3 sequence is CASSASGRGEQFF. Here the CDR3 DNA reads TGTGCCAGCAGCGCTAGCGGGAGGGGCGAGCAGTTCTTC.

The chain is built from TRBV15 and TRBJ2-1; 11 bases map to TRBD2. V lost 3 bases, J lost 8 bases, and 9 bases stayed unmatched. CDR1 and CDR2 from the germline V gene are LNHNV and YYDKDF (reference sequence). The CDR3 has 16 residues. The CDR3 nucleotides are TGTGCCACCAGCAGCCTAAGAACTAGCGGGAGCGATGAGCAGTTCTTC. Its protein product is CATSSLRTSGSDEQFF.

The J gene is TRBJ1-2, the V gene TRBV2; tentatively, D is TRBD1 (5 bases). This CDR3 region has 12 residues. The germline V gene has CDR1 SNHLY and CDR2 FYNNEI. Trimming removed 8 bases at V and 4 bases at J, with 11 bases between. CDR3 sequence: CASGGDSYGYTF. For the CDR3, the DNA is TGTGCCAGCGGGGGAGACAGCTATGGCTACACCTTC.

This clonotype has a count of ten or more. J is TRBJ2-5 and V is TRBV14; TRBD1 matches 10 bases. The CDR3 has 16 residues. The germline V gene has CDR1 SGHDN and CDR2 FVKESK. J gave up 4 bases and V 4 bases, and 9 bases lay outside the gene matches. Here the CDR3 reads CASSRDRTGGIETQYF. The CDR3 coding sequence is TGTGCCAGCAGCCGGGACAGGACAGGGGGGATAGAGACCCAGTACTTC.

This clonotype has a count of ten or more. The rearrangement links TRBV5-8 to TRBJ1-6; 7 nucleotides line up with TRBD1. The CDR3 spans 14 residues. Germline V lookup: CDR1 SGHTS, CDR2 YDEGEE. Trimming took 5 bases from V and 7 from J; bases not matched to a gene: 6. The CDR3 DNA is TGTGCCAGCAGGGGAGCAGGGGGGAATTCACCCCTCCACTTT. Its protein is CASRGAGGNSPLHF. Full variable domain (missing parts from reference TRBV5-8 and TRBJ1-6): EAGVTQSPTHLIKTRGQQATLRCSPISGHTSVYWYQQALGLGLQFLLWYDEGEERNRGNFPPRFSGRQFPNYSSELNVNALELEDSALYLCASRGAGGNSPLHFGNGTRLTVT.

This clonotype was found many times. The CDR3 region is CASRPSGRRTNEKLFF. The CDR3 nucleotides read TGTGCCAGCAGACCCTCGGGGAGGCGAACTAATGAAAAACTGTTTTTT. The V gene is TRBV6-6, the J gene TRBJ1-4; D is unclear. This CDR3 is 16 amino acids long. The V end was cut by 6 bases, the J end by 1 base, with 15 bases between. Germline loops: CDR1 MNHNY, CDR2 SVGAGI (reference sequence).

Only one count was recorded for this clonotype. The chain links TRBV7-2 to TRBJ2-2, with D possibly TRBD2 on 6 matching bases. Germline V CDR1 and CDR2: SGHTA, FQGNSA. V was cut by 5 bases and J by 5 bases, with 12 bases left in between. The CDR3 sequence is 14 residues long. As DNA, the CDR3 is TGTGCCAGCAGCGAGGGACTCCATACCGGGGAGCTGTTTTTT. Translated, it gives CASSEGLHTGELFF.

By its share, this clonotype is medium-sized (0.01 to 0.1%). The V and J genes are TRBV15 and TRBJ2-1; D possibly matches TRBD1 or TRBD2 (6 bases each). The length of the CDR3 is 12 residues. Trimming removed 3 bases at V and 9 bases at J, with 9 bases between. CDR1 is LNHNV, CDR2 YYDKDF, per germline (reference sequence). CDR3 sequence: CATSRSGAEQFF. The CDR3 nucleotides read TGTGCCACCAGCAGGTCGGGGGCTGAGCAGTTCTTC.

The chain's CDR3 is CASSLAGTSGNTIYF. The CDR3 nucleotides are TGTGCCAGCAGCTTAGCCGGGACGAGTGGAAACACCATATATTTT. The genes are TRBV7-8 and TRBJ1-3; D is possibly TRBD1 (5 bases). V lost 0 bases and J 3 bases, leaving 9 bases between the germline ends. CDR1 SGHVS and CDR2 FQNEAQ come from the germline V gene. This CDR3 comprises 15 residues.

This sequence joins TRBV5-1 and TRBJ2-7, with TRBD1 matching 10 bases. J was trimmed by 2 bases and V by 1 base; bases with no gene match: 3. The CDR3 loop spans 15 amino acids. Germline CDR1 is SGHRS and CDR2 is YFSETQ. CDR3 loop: CASSLSGTGAYEQYF. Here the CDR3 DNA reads TGCGCCAGCAGCTTGTCAGGGACAGGGGCCTACGAGCAGTACTTC.

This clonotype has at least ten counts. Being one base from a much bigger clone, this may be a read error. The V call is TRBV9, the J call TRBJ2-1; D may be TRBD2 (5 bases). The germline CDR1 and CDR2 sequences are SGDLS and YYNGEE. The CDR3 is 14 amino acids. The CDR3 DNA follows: TGTGCCAGCAGCGTAGGGGTAAAGGGAGCGGAGCAGTCCTTC. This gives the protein CASSVGVKGAEQSF.

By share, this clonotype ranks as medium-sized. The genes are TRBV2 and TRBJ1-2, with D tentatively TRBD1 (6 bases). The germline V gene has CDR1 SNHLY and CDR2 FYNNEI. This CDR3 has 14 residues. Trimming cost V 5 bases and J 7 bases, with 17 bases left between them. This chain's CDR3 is CASSPEQGSSGYTF. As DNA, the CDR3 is TGTGCCAGCAGTCCAGAACAGGGATCTTCTGGCTACACCTTC.

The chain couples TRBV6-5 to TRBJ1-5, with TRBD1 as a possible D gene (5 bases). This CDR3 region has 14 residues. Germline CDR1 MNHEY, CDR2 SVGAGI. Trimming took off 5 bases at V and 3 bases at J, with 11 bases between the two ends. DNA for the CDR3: TGTGCCAGCAGTCAAATGGGGCACAATCAGCCCCAGCATTTT. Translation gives CASSQMGHNQPQHF.

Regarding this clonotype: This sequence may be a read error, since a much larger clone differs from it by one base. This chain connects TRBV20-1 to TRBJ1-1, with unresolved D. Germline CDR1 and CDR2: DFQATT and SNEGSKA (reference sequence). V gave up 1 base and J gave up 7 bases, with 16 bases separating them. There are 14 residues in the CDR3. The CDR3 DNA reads TGCAGTGCTAGAGTCGGACGGTTGGGCAATGAAGCTTTCTTT. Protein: CSARVGRLGNEAFF.

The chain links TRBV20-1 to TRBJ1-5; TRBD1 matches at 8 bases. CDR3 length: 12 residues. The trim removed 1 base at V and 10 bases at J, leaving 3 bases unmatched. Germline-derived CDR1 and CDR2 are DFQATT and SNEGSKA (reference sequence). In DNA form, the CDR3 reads TGCAGTGCTAGAGGGGGACAGGCCCCCCAGCATTTT. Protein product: CSARGGQAPQHF.

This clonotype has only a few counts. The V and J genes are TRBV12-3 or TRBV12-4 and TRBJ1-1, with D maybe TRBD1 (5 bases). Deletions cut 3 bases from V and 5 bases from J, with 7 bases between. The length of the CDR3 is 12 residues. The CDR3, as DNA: TGTGCCAGCAGTTTCAGGGTGACTGAAGCTTTCTTT. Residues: CASSFRVTEAFF.

The CDR3 coding sequence is TGTGCTAGCGGTACATACGAGCAGTACTTC. Translated, it gives CASGTYEQYF. The chain links TRBV6-5 to TRBJ2-7, with D possibly TRBD2 on 6 matching bases. The germline gives CDR1 MNHEY, CDR2 SVGAGI. This CDR3 region has 10 residues.

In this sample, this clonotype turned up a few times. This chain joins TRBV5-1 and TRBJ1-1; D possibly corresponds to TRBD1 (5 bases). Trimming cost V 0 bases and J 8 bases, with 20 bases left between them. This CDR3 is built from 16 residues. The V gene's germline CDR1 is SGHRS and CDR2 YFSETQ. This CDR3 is CASSLGGRFRAEEAFF. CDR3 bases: TGCGCCAGCAGCTTGGGGGGCAGGTTCCGCGCAGAGGAAGCTTTCTTT.

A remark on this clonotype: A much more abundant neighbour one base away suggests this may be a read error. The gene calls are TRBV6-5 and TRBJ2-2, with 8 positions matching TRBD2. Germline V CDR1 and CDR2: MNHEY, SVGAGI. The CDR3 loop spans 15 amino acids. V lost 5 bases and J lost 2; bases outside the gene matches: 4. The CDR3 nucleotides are TGTGCCAGCAGTCACGGGGGGGGCAACACCGGGGAGCTGTTTTTT. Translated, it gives CASSHGGGNTGELFF.

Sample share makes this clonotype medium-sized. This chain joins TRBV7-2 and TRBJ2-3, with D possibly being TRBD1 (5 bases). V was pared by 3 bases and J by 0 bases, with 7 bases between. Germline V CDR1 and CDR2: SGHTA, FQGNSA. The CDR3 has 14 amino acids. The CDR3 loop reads CASSFQGSTDTQYF. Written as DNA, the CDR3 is TGTGCCAGCAGCTTTCAGGGAAGCACAGATACGCAGTATTTT.